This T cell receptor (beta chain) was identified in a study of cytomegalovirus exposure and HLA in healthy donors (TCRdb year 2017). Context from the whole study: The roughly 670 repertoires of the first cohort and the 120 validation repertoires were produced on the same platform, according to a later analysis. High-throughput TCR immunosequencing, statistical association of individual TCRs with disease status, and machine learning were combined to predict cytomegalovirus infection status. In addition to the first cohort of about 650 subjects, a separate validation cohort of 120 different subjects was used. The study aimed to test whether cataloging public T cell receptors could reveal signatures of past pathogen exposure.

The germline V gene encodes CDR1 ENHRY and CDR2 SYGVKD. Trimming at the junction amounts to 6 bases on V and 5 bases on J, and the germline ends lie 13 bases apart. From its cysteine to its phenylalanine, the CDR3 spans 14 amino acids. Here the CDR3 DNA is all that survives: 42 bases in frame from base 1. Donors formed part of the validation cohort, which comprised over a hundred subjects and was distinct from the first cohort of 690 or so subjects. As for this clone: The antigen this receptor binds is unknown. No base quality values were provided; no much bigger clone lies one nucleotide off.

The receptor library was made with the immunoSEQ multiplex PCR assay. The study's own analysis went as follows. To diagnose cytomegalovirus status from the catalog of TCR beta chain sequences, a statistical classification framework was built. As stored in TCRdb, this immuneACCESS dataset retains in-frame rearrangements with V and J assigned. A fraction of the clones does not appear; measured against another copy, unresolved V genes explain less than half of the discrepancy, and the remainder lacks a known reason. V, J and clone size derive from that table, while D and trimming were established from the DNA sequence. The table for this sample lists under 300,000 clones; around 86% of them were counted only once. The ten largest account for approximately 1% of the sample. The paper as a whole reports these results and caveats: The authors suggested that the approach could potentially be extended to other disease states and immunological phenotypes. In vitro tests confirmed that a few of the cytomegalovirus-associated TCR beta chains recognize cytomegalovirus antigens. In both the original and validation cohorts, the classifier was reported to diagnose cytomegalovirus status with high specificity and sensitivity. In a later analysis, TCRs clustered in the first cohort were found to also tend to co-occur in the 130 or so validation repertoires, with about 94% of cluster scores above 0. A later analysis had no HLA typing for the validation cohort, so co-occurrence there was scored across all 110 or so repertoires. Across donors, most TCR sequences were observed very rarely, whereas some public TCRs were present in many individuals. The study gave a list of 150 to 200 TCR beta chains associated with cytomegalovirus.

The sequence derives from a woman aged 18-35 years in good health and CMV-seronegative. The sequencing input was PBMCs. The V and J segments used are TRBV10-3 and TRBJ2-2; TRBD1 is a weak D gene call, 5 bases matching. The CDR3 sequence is CAIRQTGLTGELFF. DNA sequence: TGTGCCATCAGACAAACAGGTCTAACCGGGGAGCTGTTTTTT.